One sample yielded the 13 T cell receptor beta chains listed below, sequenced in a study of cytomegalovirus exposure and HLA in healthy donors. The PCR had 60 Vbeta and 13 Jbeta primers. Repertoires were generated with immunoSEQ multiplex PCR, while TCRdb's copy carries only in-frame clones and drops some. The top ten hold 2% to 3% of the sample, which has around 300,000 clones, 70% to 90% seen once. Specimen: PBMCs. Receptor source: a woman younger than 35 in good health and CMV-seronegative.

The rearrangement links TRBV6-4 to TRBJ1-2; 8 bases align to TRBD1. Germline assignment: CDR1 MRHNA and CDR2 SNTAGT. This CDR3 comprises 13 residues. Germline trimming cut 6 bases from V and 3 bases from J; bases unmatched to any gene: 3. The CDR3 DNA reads TGTGCCAGCAGAGCGACAGGGGACTATGGCTACACCTTC. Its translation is CASRATGDYGYTF.

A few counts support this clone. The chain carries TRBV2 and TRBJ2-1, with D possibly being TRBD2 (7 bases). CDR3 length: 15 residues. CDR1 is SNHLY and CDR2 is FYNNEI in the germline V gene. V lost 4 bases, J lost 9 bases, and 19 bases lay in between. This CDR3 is CASSGYLGGAAEQFF. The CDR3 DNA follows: TGTGCCAGCAGTGGGTATCTGGGGGGGGCAGCTGAGCAGTTCTTC.

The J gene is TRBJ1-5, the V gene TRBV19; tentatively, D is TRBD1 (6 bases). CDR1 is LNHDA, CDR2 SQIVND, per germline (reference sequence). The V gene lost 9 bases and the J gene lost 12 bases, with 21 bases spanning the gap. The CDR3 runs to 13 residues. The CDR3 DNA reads TGTGCCAGCCGGGACATGGCGTTCATGCACCAGCATTTT. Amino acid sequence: CASRDMAFMHQHF.

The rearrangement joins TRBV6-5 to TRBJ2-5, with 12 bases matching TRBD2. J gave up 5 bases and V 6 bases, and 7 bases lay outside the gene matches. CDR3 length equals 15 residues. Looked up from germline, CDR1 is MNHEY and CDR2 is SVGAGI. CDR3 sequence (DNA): TGTGCCAGCAGAAACTTCGGGACTAGCGGGGAGACCCAGTACTTC. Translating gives CASRNFGTSGETQYF.

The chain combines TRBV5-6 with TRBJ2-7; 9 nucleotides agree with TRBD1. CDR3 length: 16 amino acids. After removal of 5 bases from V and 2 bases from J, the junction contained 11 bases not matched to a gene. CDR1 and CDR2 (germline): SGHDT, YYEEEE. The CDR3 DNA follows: TGTGCCAGCAGAAAACTGACCGGGACAGGGACCTACGAGCAGTACTTC. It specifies CASRKLTGTGTYEQYF.

CDR3 sequence (DNA): TGTGCCAGCAACGGGTCAAAGAGACCGGGGGAGACCCAGTACTTC. This codes for CASNGSKRPGETQYF. J is TRBJ2-5 and V is TRBV21-1; TRBD2, as called in the table, went unchecked against the DNA. TRBV21-1 is deemed a pseudogene. There are 15 residues in the CDR3.

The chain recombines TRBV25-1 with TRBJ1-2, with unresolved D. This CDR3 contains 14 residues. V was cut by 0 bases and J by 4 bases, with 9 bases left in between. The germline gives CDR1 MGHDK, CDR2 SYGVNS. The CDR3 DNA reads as TGTGCCAGCAGTGAATATAACGGGGTCTATGGCTACACCTTC. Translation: CASSEYNGVYGYTF.

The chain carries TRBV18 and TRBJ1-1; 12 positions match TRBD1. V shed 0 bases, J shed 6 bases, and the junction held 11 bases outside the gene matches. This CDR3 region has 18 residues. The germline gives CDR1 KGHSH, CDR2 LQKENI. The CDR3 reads CASSPPRGQGAVGAEAFF. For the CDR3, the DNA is TGTGCCAGCTCACCACCGCGGGGACAGGGGGCGGTAGGGGCTGAAGCTTTCTTT.

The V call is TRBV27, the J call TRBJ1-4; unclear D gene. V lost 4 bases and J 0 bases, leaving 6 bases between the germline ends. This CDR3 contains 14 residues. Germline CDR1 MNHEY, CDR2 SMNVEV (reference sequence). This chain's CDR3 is CASSYSSTNEKLFF. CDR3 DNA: TGTGCCAGCAGTTACAGCTCAACTAATGAAAAACTGTTTTTT.

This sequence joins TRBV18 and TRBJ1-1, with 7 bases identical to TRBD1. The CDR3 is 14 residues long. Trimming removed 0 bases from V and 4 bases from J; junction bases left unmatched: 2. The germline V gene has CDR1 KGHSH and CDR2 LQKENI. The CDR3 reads CASSPPQGGTEAFF. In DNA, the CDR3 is TGTGCCAGCTCACCACCCCAGGGGGGCACTGAAGCTTTCTTT.

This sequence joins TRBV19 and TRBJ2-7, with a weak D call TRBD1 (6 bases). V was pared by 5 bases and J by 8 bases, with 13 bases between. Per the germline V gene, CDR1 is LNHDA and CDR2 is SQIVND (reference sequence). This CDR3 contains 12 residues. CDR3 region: CASSFTQGQQYF. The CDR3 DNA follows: TGTGCCAGTAGTTTTACCCAGGGGCAGCAGTACTTC. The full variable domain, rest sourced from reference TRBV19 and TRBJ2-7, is DGGITQSPKYLFRKEGQNVTLSCEQNLNHDAMYWYRQDPGQGLRLIYYSQIVNDFQKGDIAEGYSVSREKKESFPLTVTSAQKNPTAFYLCASSFTQGQQYFGPGTRLTVT.

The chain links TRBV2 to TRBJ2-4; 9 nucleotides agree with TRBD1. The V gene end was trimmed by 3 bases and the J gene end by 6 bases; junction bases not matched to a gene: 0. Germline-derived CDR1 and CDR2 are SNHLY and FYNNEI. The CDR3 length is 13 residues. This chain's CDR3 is CASSEGQGNIQYF. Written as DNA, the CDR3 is TGTGCCAGCAGTGAGGGACAGGGAAACATTCAGTACTTC. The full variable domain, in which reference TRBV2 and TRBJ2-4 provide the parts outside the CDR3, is EPEVTQTPSHQVTQMGQEVILRCVPISNHLYFYWYRQILGQKVEFLVSFYNNEISEKSEIFDDQFSVERPDGSNFTLKIRSTKLEDSAMYFCASSEGQGNIQYFGAGTRLSVL.

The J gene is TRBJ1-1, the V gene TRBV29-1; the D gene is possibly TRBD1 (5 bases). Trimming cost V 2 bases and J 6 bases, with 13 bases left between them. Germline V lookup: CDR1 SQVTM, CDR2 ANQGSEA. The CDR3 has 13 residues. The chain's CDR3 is CSVESAGLAEAFF. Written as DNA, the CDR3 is TGCAGCGTTGAATCGGCGGGGCTCGCTGAAGCTTTCTTT. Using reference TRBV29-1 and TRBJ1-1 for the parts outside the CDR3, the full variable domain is SAVISQKPSRDICQRGTSLTIQCQVDSQVTMMFWYRQQPGQSLTLIATANQGSEATYESGFVIDKFPISRPNLTFSTLTVSNMSPEDSSIYLCSVESAGLAEAFFGQGTRLTVV.